This T cell receptor beta chain was captured in a study of blood T cell repertoires in COVID-19. Trimming removed 6 bases at V and 2 bases at J, with 16 bases between. The CDR3 length is 15 residues. Germline CDR1 reads KGHSH; CDR2 reads LQKENI. Those enrolled, adults aged about 18 to 95 years, came from some 25 US areas. Profiling relied on immunoSEQ multiplex PCR, and the TCRdb table lists in-frame clones only, not all of them. The table includes some 250,000 clones, approximately 86% detected once. The chain couples TRBV18 to TRBJ1-1, with a weak D call TRBD1 (5 bases). The sequenced sample was PBMCs or T cells enriched from blood (not recorded which). The sequence was obtained from a woman in her thirties or forties with acute COVID-19. In nucleotides, the CDR3 is TGTGCCAGCTCGCCCCAAACCGGGGGAAACACTGAAGCTTTCTTT. It is translated as CASSPQTGGNTEAFF.